The clone carrying this TCR beta chain came up a few times. Its antigen is not identified. V was pared by 7 bases and J by 3 bases, with 5 bases between. This CDR3 is 11 amino acids long. Per the germline V gene, CDR1 is LNHDA and CDR2 is SQIVND (reference sequence). The data derive from a study of early T cells in non-severe SARS-CoV-2 infection. Across the whole study: RNA in bulk from unsorted whole blood was sequenced, and chains were unpaired.

Study conclusions and caveats: Private and CD4 specificities were missed by VDJdb matching, skewed to anti-spike CD8.

Unique molecular identifiers tagged individual cDNA molecules. TCRdb redid the calling of the 5' RACE reads with MiXCR, one entry per CDR3 protein. The sample shows about 70,000 distinct CDR3 sequences, 4.6% of them seen only once. This clonotype originated in an adult who was a healthcare worker with PCR-confirmed SARS-CoV-2 infection or an uninfected control (not recorded which). The donor label of this sample is uncertain. The chain has TRBV19 and TRBJ2-3; D uncertain. This material consisted of whole blood, taken at baseline. The CDR3, as DNA: TGTGCCAGTAAAATAACAGATACGCAGTATTTT. It encodes CASKITDTQYF.